The rows below give T cell receptor beta chains drawn from one sample of a study of OX40 agonist ivuxolimab in advanced cancers. TCRdb's table, derived via immunoSEQ multiplex PCR, lists solely in-frame clones and lacks some. The data show 65,000 to 70,000 clones, with 80% to 90% seen just once and 0.38% held by the top ten. Sequenced here: CD4+ or CD8+ T cells sorted from blood, sampled in a trial of the OX40 agonist ivuxolimab. The receptors originated from an adult with an advanced solid tumor such as melanoma, head and neck, liver or kidney cancer. Both conserved end residues are part of each CDR3. A clone size is listed for some rows: how often the clone was seen (once, few, many), or a class if it is expanded.

J	length	V	size	CDR3
TRBJ1-3	13	TRBV7-8	.	CASSLIMGNTIYF
TRBJ1-1	15	TRBV7-6	once	CASSQYQGPNTEAFF
TRBJ1-3	16	TRBV4-1	.	CASSHSDRGSGNTIYF
TRBJ1-4	13	TRBV29-1	.	CSVGAATNEKLFF
TRBJ2-7	14	TRBV30	.	CAWSVMGGSYEQYF
TRBJ1-1	14	TRBV7-2	once	CASSVPLKNTEAFF
TRBJ1-2	11	TRBV6-6	once	CASSDRGSYTF
TRBJ1-1	16	TRBV6-5	.	CASSSPYRVKNTEAFF
TRBJ2-1	13	TRBV10-1	.	CASAKQDGHEQFF
TRBJ2-7	14	TRBV19	.	CASSSQSTGNEQYF
TRBJ2-3	17	TRBV11-2	once	CASSTLLRDRASHTQYF
TRBJ1-2	13	TRBV28	.	CASSLLGNYGYTF
TRBJ1-1	13	TRBV7-3	.	CASSLGTNTEAFF
TRBJ1-4	15	TRBV13	.	CASRVQGGGNEKLFF
TRBJ2-7	14	TRBV9	.	CASSVGATSYEQYF
TRBJ1-2	16	TRBV6-1	.	CASSEVGQTRGSGYTF
TRBJ2-7	14	TRBV6-1	.	CASQRGGEPYEQYF
TRBJ1-2	15	TRBV15	.	CATSRVTAGGYGYTF
TRBJ2-2	14	TRBV29-1	.	CSVLGHQNTGELFF
TRBJ1-6	14	TRBV6-4	.	CASSVQGHSSPLHF
TRBJ2-7	15	TRBV11-2	.	CASRSTGSLSYEQYF
TRBJ2-7	11	TRBV6-6	.	CASSYAYEQYF
TRBJ1-6	13	TRBV5-8	.	CASSRVGGSPLHF
TRBJ2-7	14	TRBV5-4	.	CASSQGGGAWEQYF
TRBJ2-5	13	TRBV7-8	.	CASSSRALETQYF
TRBJ2-7	12	TRBV30	.	CAWSLPPSEQYF
TRBJ2-5	15	TRBV30	.	CAFQNALAGQETQYF
TRBJ1-1	16	TRBV5-1	few	CASSSHWGQGTTEAFF
TRBJ2-7	14	TRBV5-4	.	CASSLSGIGYEQYF
TRBJ2-3	15	TRBV5-4	.	CASSLRRQRTDTQYF
TRBJ1-1	16	TRBV7-2	.	CASSLATSRGGTEAFF
TRBJ1-2	12	TRBV2	few	CASSDQVYGYTF
TRBJ1-2	13	TRBV19	.	CASSPDFPYGYTF
TRBJ1-2	14	TRBV6-5	few	CASSYLRADYGYTF
TRBJ2-2	15	TRBV7-2	.	CASSLETGRTGELFF
TRBJ1-3	13	TRBV19	.	CASSMTGRNTIYF
TRBJ2-1	11	TRBV20-1	.	CSARGYNEQFF
TRBJ1-3	14	TRBV6-6	.	CASRGGSSGNTIYF
TRBJ1-5	13	TRBV6-5	.	CASSPLSNQPQHF
TRBJ1-4	16	TRBV19	once	CASSIDLWTGYEKLFF
TRBJ2-6	17	TRBV19	.	CASSAGTKTSGANVLTF
TRBJ2-5	13	TRBV30	.	CAWSGQGLETQYF
TRBJ1-5	15	TRBV19	.	CASTLGGGYNQPQHF
TRBJ1-2	13	TRBV27	.	CASSENRGLDYTF
TRBJ2-3	11	TRBV19	.	CASRRGDTQYF
TRBJ1-5	15	TRBV5-6	.	CASSLEGTSNQPQHF
TRBJ1-3	13	TRBV5-6	.	CASKSPSGNTIYF
TRBJ2-7	12	TRBV5-6	.	CASSPGGYEQYF
TRBJ2-3	15	TRBV9	.	CASSGQGPSTDTQYF
TRBJ2-7	15	TRBV6-1	.	CASRDRGVPSYEQYF
TRBJ1-3	14	TRBV6-1	few	CASSDRGKGNTIYF
TRBJ2-1	21	TRBV21-1	.	CASSKCGLGGPPGSPYNEQFF
TRBJ1-5	15	TRBV9	.	CASSLGRSSNQPQHF
TRBJ1-6	15	TRBV6-5	.	CASSYGGASNSPLHF
TRBJ1-2	13	TRBV7-9	.	CASSLEGDYGYTF
TRBJ1-3	12	TRBV29-1	.	CSVTPNGNTIYF
TRBJ2-3	13	TRBV18	.	CASSQRDRDTQYF